Presented here are 30 T cell receptor beta chains from one specimen sequenced in a study of blood T cell repertoires in COVID-19. Sequencing was performed with immunoSEQ multiplex PCR; in TCRdb, only in-frame clones are kept and a portion is missing. The sample holds roughly 220,000 clones, roughly 82% seen once. Input material: peripheral blood. The receptors were gathered from a middle-aged woman who had recovered from COVID-19.

V is TRBV19 and J is TRBJ2-5; D remains ambiguous. The CDR3 consists of 13 residues. V was cut by 4 bases and J by 4 bases, with 10 bases left in between. Germline V gene data show CDR1 as LNHDA and CDR2 as SQIVND (reference sequence). The DNA of the CDR3 is TGTGCCAGTAGTAAATCCAAGAGAGAGACCCAGTACTTC. Translating gives CASSKSKRETQYF.

V and J are TRBV6-5 and TRBJ2-2; the D gene is possibly TRBD1 (6 bases). The CDR3 contains 14 residues. Trimming took 7 bases from V and 0 from J, leaving 9 bases between them. Germline assignment: CDR1 MNHEY and CDR2 SVGAGI. The CDR3 nucleotides read TGTGCCAGCAAAAGGGGGACGAACACCGGGGAGCTGTTTTTT. Protein product: CASKRGTNTGELFF.

The rearrangement links TRBV5-1 to TRBJ1-3, with D tentatively TRBD1 (5 bases). CDR3 length equals 15 residues. The germline V gene has CDR1 SGHRS and CDR2 YFSETQ. V was shortened by 0 bases and J by 2 bases, with 9 bases between the two germline ends. The CDR3: CASSLGTSTGNTIYF. DNA for the CDR3: TGCGCCAGCAGCTTGGGGACAAGTACTGGAAACACCATATATTTT.

The rearrangement uses TRBV4-3 and TRBJ1-2; the D is unclear. Germline CDR1 reads LGHNA; CDR2 reads YSLEER. Trimming removed 1 base at V and 4 bases at J, with 16 bases between. CDR3 length: 16 residues. CDR3 nucleotides: TGCGCCAGCAGCCAAGTTCTCGTAGAACAGTCCTATGGCTACACCTTC. Translated, it gives CASSQVLVEQSYGYTF.

The chain recombines TRBV21-1 with TRBJ1-1; the table names TRBD1, a call not compared with the DNA. TRBV21-1 is listed as a pseudogene. The CDR3 spans 16 residues. CDR3 amino acids: CASSKGGQSMNTEAFF. CDR3 DNA: TGTGCCAGCAGCAAAGGCGGACAATCGATGAACACTGAAGCTTTCTTT.

This chain links TRBV6-5 with TRBJ1-2, with a tentative D call TRBD1 (6 bases). Germline assignment: CDR1 MNHEY and CDR2 SVGAGI. The CDR3 consists of 14 residues. Trimming shortened V by 6 bases and J by 8 bases, and 19 bases separated the two germline ends. The DNA for the CDR3 is TGTGCCAGCAGATCTGAACAGGGTTGGGGGGGCTACACCTTC. Its protein is CASRSEQGWGGYTF.

This clone was observed many times. The chain combines TRBV19 with TRBJ1-3; 8 bases agree with TRBD1. Germline assignment: CDR1 LNHDA and CDR2 SQIVND (reference sequence). The CDR3 has 14 amino acids. The J segment lost 4 bases and the V segment lost 5 bases, leaving 4 bases of the junction unmatched. The CDR3 here is CASSSGGSGNTIYF. DNA of the CDR3: TGTGCCAGTAGTTCAGGGGGCTCCGGAAACACCATATATTTT.

This sequence joins TRBV3-1 (or the pseudogene TRBV3-2) and TRBJ2-6; 8 bases line up with TRBD1. In germline, CDR1 is LGHDT, CDR2 YNNKEL (reference sequence). The ends lost 4 bases at V and 4 bases at J; junction bases unmatched: 12. This CDR3 has 18 amino acids. The CDR3 region has the DNA TGTGCCAGCAGCCCCTGGACAGGGTGGGCCGCCGGGGCCAACGTCCTGACTTTC. This sequence encodes CASSPWTGWAAGANVLTF.

This rearrangement joins TRBV9 to TRBJ1-1; tentatively, D is TRBD1 (5 bases). V lost 3 bases and J 0 bases, leaving 15 bases between the germline ends. Looked up from germline, CDR1 is SGDLS and CDR2 is YYNGEE. CDR3 length equals 16 residues. The CDR3 region has the DNA TGTGCCAGCAGCGAGGCAGGGCCCCTACTGAACACTGAAGCTTTCTTT. Its translation is CASSEAGPLLNTEAFF.

Concerning this clone: At one end the junction does not follow the germline gene, possibly because of a read error. Other DNA sequences in this specimen translate into the identical CDR3. The V gene is TRBV29-1, the J gene TRBJ1-1; 11 bases agree with TRBD1. CDR1 and CDR2 from the germline V gene are SQVTM and ANQGSEA. The CDR3 is made up of 13 amino acids. CDR3 in amino acids: CSVEGQGATEAFF. CDR3 sequence (DNA): TGCAGCGTCGAAGGACAGGGGGCGACTGAAGCTTTCTTT.

The chain recombines TRBV5-4 with TRBJ2-2, with 8 bases lining up with TRBD1. V gave up 5 bases and J gave up 7 bases; unmatched junction bases: 7. The germline V gene has CDR1 SGHNT and CDR2 YYREEE (reference sequence). The CDR3 has 14 residues. The CDR3 sequence: CASRPGQVDGELFF. The CDR3 DNA reads TGTGCCAGCAGGCCGGGACAGGTCGACGGGGAGCTGTTTTTT.

The chain is built from TRBV4-3 and TRBJ2-3; 8 bases line up with TRBD2. Germline CDR1 is LGHNA and CDR2 is YSLEER. The CDR3 runs to 17 residues. Trimming removed 1 base from V and 2 bases from J; junction bases left unmatched: 8. CDR3 coding DNA: TGCGCCAGCAGCCAAGTGGAGCCTAGCGGGCCCACAGATACGCAGTATTTT. Amino acid sequence: CASSQVEPSGPTDTQYF.

The rearrangement links TRBV28 to TRBJ2-3, with TRBD2 as a possible D gene (5 bases). CDR3 length: 12 amino acids. Germline V gives CDR1 MDHEN, CDR2 SYDVKM. V was trimmed by 5 bases and J by 4 bases, leaving 7 bases between them. CDR3 sequence reads: CASSRGPDTQYF. CDR3 bases: TGTGCCAGCAGTAGAGGGCCAGATACGCAGTATTTT.

The chain carries TRBV9 and TRBJ1-2, with a weak D call TRBD1 (5 bases). Trimming stripped 4 bases from V and 8 bases from J, with 21 bases between. Germline V gene data show CDR1 as SGDLS and CDR2 as YYNGEE. The length of the CDR3 is 15 residues. CDR3 nucleotide sequence: TGTGCCAGCAGCCCCGGACACGCCCCGAGATGGGGCTACACCTTC. Translated: CASSPGHAPRWGYTF.

This chain links TRBV10-2 with TRBJ1-3, with 7 positions matching TRBD1. This CDR3 region has 15 residues. The junction had 3 bases not matched to a gene; V was cut back by 4 bases and J by 0 bases. Germline CDR1 is WSHSY and CDR2 is SAAADI. The CDR3 DNA reads as TGCGCCAGCAGTGGCTCAGGGGGCTCTGGAAACACCATATATTTT. Protein: CASSGSGGSGNTIYF.

This clone turned up a few times. The chain couples TRBV9 to TRBJ1-3, with no clear D. CDR1 and CDR2 from the germline V gene are SGDLS and YYNGEE. Trimming stripped 5 bases from V and 4 bases from J, with 7 bases between. The CDR3 consists of 12 residues. DNA of the CDR3: TGTGCCAGCAGGGGCCTCGGAAACACCATATATTTT. Residues: CASRGLGNTIYF.

This chain joins TRBV4-2 and TRBJ2-2; TRBD1 is a possible D gene (6 bases). The ends were cut back, 1 base at V and 0 bases at J, with 6 bases in the middle. The CDR3 spans 15 residues. In germline, CDR1 is LGHNA, CDR2 YNFKEQ. CDR3 nucleotides: TGTGCCAGCAGCCAAGGACAGGCGAACACCGGGGAGCTGTTTTTT. This translates into CASSQGQANTGELFF.

The chain couples TRBV2 to TRBJ1-1; TRBD1 might be the D (6 bases). CDR1 SNHLY and CDR2 FYNNEI come from the germline V gene. V lost 6 bases to trimming and J lost 3 bases, with 14 bases between them. The CDR3 totals 14 residues. This chain's CDR3 is CASSQQGRDTEAFF. Written as DNA, the CDR3 is TGTGCCAGCAGCCAACAGGGAAGGGACACTGAAGCTTTCTTT.

The V gene is TRBV24-1, the J gene TRBJ2-1; 15 nucleotides line up with TRBD2. With V trimmed by 3 bases and J by 8 bases, 7 bases remained unmatched. The CDR3 has 17 amino acids. Germline V gives CDR1 KGHDR, CDR2 SFDVKD. The DNA of the CDR3 is TGTGCCACCAGTGATGTGGGACTAGCGGGGGGCATGGATGAGCAGTTCTTC. Translating it yields CATSDVGLAGGMDEQFF.

This clone is labeled as medium-sized (0.01 to 0.1%). V and J are TRBV5-4 and TRBJ1-5; 9 nucleotides agree with TRBD1. The ends lost 3 bases at V and 7 bases at J; junction bases unmatched: 8. CDR3 size: 15 residues. Germline V gives CDR1 SGHNT, CDR2 YYREEE (reference sequence). This CDR3 is CASSWGGTGNQPQHF. The CDR3 bases are TGTGCCAGCAGCTGGGGCGGGACAGGGAACCAGCCCCAGCATTTT. Together with reference TRBV5-4 and TRBJ1-5, the CDR3 gives the full variable domain: ETGVTQSPTHLIKTRGQQVTLRCSSQSGHNTVSWYQQALGQGPQFIFQYYREEENGRGNFPPRFSGLQFPNYSSELNVNALELDDSALYLCASSWGGTGNQPQHFGDGTRLSIL.

The chain combines TRBV5-1 with TRBJ2-7, with 7 bases identical to TRBD1. Unmatched junction bases numbered 5, after V lost 0 bases and J lost 2 bases. The CDR3 is 15 residues long. The germline V gene encodes CDR1 SGHRS and CDR2 YFSETQ. This chain's CDR3 is CASSLVLQGAYEQYF. The DNA for the CDR3 is TGCGCCAGCAGCTTGGTTCTCCAGGGGGCCTACGAGCAGTACTTC.

The rearrangement links TRBV11-2 to TRBJ1-1, with D possibly TRBD1 on 6 matching bases. CDR3 length equals 18 residues. Trimming removed 6 bases at V and 0 bases at J, with 23 bases between. The germline V gene encodes CDR1 SGHAT and CDR2 FQNNGV. CDR3 sequence (DNA): TGTGCCAGCAGTGGGCTAAACAAGGACAGACACATGAACACTGAAGCTTTCTTT. It codes for CASSGLNKDRHMNTEAFF.

This clone was seen more than once but under ten times. CDR3 coding DNA: TGTGCCAGCAGCATGTATGGGGCAGAAGAGACCCAGTACTTC. Residues: CASSMYGAEETQYF. The chain recombines TRBV7-2 with TRBJ2-5, with a weak D call TRBD1 (5 bases). CDR3 size: 14 residues. In germline, CDR1 is SGHTA, CDR2 FQGNSA. Deletions cut 5 bases from V and 3 bases from J, with 13 bases between.

The rearrangement links TRBV4-3 to TRBJ1-2; a possible D gene is TRBD1 (6 bases). Between the trimmed V and J ends, which lost 0 bases and 5 bases, there was a span of 16 bases. The CDR3 covers 16 residues. In germline, CDR1 is LGHNA, CDR2 YSLEER. The CDR3 DNA sequence: TGCGCCAGCAGCCAAGATGCCAGAACAGGGCGGTATGGCTACACCTTC. The encoded protein is CASSQDARTGRYGYTF.

This clone showed up just once. This rearrangement joins TRBV5-1 to TRBJ2-2; D is uncertain. The germline V and J ends were trimmed by 4 bases and 0 bases, with 10 bases remaining between them. The V gene's germline CDR1 is SGHRS and CDR2 YFSETQ. The CDR3 contains 15 residues. Written as DNA, the CDR3 is TGCGCCAGCAGCATGACAAACGCGAACACCGGGGAGCTGTTTTTT. Residues: CASSMTNANTGELFF.

The rearrangement joins TRBV18 to TRBJ1-6; TRBD1 might be the D (5 bases). CDR1 and CDR2 from the germline V gene are KGHSH and LQKENI. Trimming removed 2 bases from V and 7 bases from J, with 12 bases in between. This CDR3 is 15 amino acids long. The CDR3 is CASSPSERGNSPLHF. CDR3 coding DNA: TGTGCCAGCTCACCATCGGAGCGGGGGAATTCACCCCTCCACTTT.

The chain employs TRBV29-1 and TRBJ1-5; D perhaps matches TRBD1 (5 bases). The CDR3 has 13 residues. Trimming took off 4 bases at V and 3 bases at J, with 10 bases between the two ends. The V gene's germline CDR1 is SQVTM and CDR2 ANQGSEA. This CDR3 is CSVGEGANQPQHF. Here the CDR3 DNA reads TGCAGCGTTGGGGAAGGGGCCAATCAGCCCCAGCATTTT.

The chain uses TRBV21-1 and TRBJ2-1; no DNA check was done on the table's D call, TRBD2. TRBV21-1 is listed as a pseudogene. The CDR3 length is 17 residues. For the CDR3, the DNA is TGTGCCAGCAGCAATACTCGGACTAGCGGGGGGGACAATGAGCAGTTCTTC. It codes for CASSNTRTSGGDNEQFF.

The chain is built from TRBV7-9 and TRBJ1-1; D gene uncertain. CDR1 is SEHNR, CDR2 FQNEAQ, per germline (reference sequence). Trimming pared 1 base from V and 4 bases from J, leaving 7 bases between. The CDR3 sequence is 13 residues long. DNA for the CDR3: TGTGCCAGCAGCTTAGTCAGTTTCACTGAAGCTTTCTTT. Translated, it gives CASSLVSFTEAFF.

The gene calls are TRBV19 and TRBJ2-4; TRBD1 is a possible D gene (6 bases). The CDR3 spans 14 residues. Germline V lookup: CDR1 LNHDA, CDR2 SQIVND (reference sequence). The V end lost 5 bases, the J end lost 7 bases, and 15 bases lay between the germline ends. The DNA of the CDR3 is TGTGCCAGTAGTGAGCAGGGGTTCAGCAACATTCAGTACTTC. This translates into CASSEQGFSNIQYF.